The 30 T cell receptor beta chains in this list originate from one sample, sequenced in a study of T-cell memory formation after mild COVID-19. TCRdb re-called the 5' RACE reads through MiXCR, storing one row per CDR3 protein. Found here are under 250,000 distinct CDR3 sequences, 7.5% to 10% of them singletons; the top ten hold 22%. Specimen: PBMCs or a T cell subset sorted from them (not recorded which). These receptors were collected from a man between 18 and 29 years old who had mild COVID-19 (a few samples of this study predate the infection). Cell type and time point are not known.

This clonotype was counted only a few times. The V gene is TRBV7-9, the J gene TRBJ1-1, with D tentatively TRBD1 (6 bases). This CDR3 contains 15 residues. The germline V and J ends were trimmed by 9 bases and 0 bases, with 17 bases remaining between them. The germline V gene encodes CDR1 SEHNR and CDR2 FQNEAQ (reference sequence). The CDR3 nucleotides are TGTGCCAGTGAAACAGGGAGCGGCATGAACACTGAAGCTTTCTTT. Protein product: CASETGSGMNTEAFF.

The genes are TRBV5-1 and TRBJ1-1; D remains unclear. The V gene lost 0 bases and the J gene lost 2 bases, with 20 bases spanning the gap. The CDR3 covers 18 residues. Germline-derived CDR1 and CDR2 are SGHRS and YFSETQ. The CDR3 DNA is TGCGCCAGCAGCTTGGCCGGGTCGTTGGAGGAACCCAACACTGAAGCTTTCTTT. It encodes CASSLAGSLEEPNTEAFF.

This clonotype occurred a few times. The CDR3 DNA follows: TGTGCCAGCAGCTCAACAGGGGGCGGATTCTACGAGCAGTACTTC. This gives the protein CASSSTGGGFYEQYF. The chain recombines TRBV7-8 with TRBJ2-7; 9 bases match TRBD1. CDR3 length equals 15 residues. CDR1 SGHVS and CDR2 FQNEAQ come from the germline V gene. The V gene end was trimmed by 4 bases and the J gene end by 3 bases; junction bases not matched to a gene: 7.

CDR3 DNA: TGCGCCAGCAGCCTGGACACCAATCAGCCCCAGCATTTT. Translation gives CASSLDTNQPQHF. The chain uses TRBV5-1 and TRBJ1-5; maybe TRBD1 (5 bases). V lost 4 bases and J lost 3, with 8 bases in between. The germline gives CDR1 SGHRS, CDR2 YFSETQ. CDR3 length: 13 amino acids.

This clonotype was seen at least ten times. The CDR3 DNA reads TGCGCCAGCAGCCCCGGGACAGGGACCTACGAGCAGTACTTC. This encodes CASSPGTGTYEQYF. This rearrangement joins TRBV5-1 to TRBJ2-7, with 9 bases matching TRBD1. The CDR3 length is 14 residues. Germline V gives CDR1 SGHRS, CDR2 YFSETQ. With 4 bases clipped from V and 2 bases from J, the junction kept 4 bases outside the gene matches.

CDR3 nucleotides: TGCGCCAGCAGCCCAGGAATCTATAGCAGCTACGAGCAGTACTTC. It is translated as CASSPGIYSSYEQYF. The chain employs TRBV5-1 and TRBJ2-7; D is ambiguous. Germline loops: CDR1 SGHRS, CDR2 YFSETQ. V lost 4 bases to trimming and J lost 3 bases, with 17 bases between them. There are 15 residues in the CDR3.

The chain couples TRBV5-1 to TRBJ2-5; 8 bases agree with TRBD2. CDR3 length equals 14 residues. CDR1 SGHRS and CDR2 YFSETQ come from the germline V gene. The V and J ends lost 4 bases and 1 base, in that order; junction bases with no gene match: 3. CDR3 sequence: CASSAGTSQETQYF. The CDR3 DNA is TGCGCCAGCAGCGCCGGGACTAGCCAAGAGACCCAGTACTTC.

The V gene is TRBV12-3 or TRBV12-4, the J gene TRBJ2-1, with a tentative D call TRBD2 (7 bases). This CDR3 is built from 14 residues. V lost 6 bases and J lost 9, with 18 bases in between. CDR3 loop: CASRFGGGAGEQFF. The CDR3 bases are TGTGCCAGCAGATTTGGTGGGGGGGCCGGTGAGCAGTTCTTC.

The chain joins TRBV5-1 to TRBJ2-7; TRBD1 matches 9 bases. Germline CDR1 reads SGHRS; CDR2 reads YFSETQ. J gave up 5 bases and V 0 bases, and 6 bases lay outside the gene matches. This CDR3 comprises 15 residues. The CDR3 DNA reads as TGCGCCAGCAGCTTGGAGGGGACAGGGAGGGACGAGCAGTACGTC. Protein sequence: CASSLEGTGRDEQYV.

This clonotype has a handful of counts. The rearrangement links TRBV7-3 to TRBJ2-5; perhaps TRBD1 as D (6 bases). The length of the CDR3 is 15 residues. V lost 5 bases, J lost 2 bases, and 15 bases lay in between. The germline CDR1 and CDR2 sequences are SGHTA and FQGTGA. CDR3 region: CASSGTPTGQETQYF. The CDR3 bases are TGTGCCAGCAGCGGGACACCAACAGGGCAAGAGACCCAGTACTTC.

This chain uses TRBV4-1 with TRBJ2-3, with TRBD2 identical over 12 bases. The CDR3 runs to 20 residues. Germline V gene lookup returns CDR1 MGHRA and CDR2 YSYEKL. J gave up 4 bases and V 0 bases, and 14 bases lay outside the gene matches. CDR3 sequence reads: CASSQDRDVSSGGAADTQYF. The CDR3 DNA reads TGCGCCAGCAGCCAAGATCGGGACGTTTCTAGCGGGGGGGCCGCAGATACGCAGTATTTT.

This sequence joins TRBV4-2 and TRBJ2-2, with 8 bases aligning to TRBD1. This CDR3 is built from 15 residues. The V segment lost 6 bases and the J segment 6 bases; nucleotides outside the gene matches: 9. The germline CDR1 and CDR2 sequences are LGHNA and YNFKEQ. This chain's CDR3 is CASSSHGTGAGELFF. CDR3 DNA sequence: TGTGCCAGCAGTTCTCACGGGACAGGCGCCGGGGAGCTGTTTTTT.

A few counts support this clonotype. This chain joins TRBV6-1 and TRBJ1-1; D gene uncertain. Looked up from germline, CDR1 is MNHNS and CDR2 is SASEGT. This CDR3 is 13 amino acids long. With 7 bases removed from V and 4 bases from J, the gap between germline ends came to 13 bases. DNA of the CDR3: TGTGCCAGCAAGGTGGACGGACGCACTGAAGCTTTCTTT. It encodes CASKVDGRTEAFF.

This clonotype was recorded many times. V usage is TRBV7-2 and J usage is TRBJ2-4; TRBD1 agrees at 10 bases. V was clipped by 3 bases and J by 6 bases; unmatched bases: 20. The CDR3 runs to 20 residues. The germline V gene encodes CDR1 SGHTA and CDR2 FQGNSA. The CDR3 DNA follows: TGTGCCAGCAGCTTGGCTACCGTCCTAGATATGGGACAGGGGAGAAACATTCAGTACTTC. Its translation: CASSLATVLDMGQGRNIQYF. Complete variable domain (other parts from reference TRBV7-2 and TRBJ2-4): GAGVSQSPSNKVTEKGKDVELRCDPISGHTALYWYRQSLGQGLEFLIYFQGNSAPDKSGLPSDRFSAERTGGSVSTLTIQRTQQEDSAVYLCASSLATVLDMGQGRNIQYFGAGTRLSVL.

This clonotype was counted a few times. This sequence joins TRBV28 and TRBJ1-1; D call uncertain. Germline V lookup: CDR1 MDHEN, CDR2 SYDVKM. The CDR3 extends over 14 amino acids. The V and J ends lost 3 bases and 1 base respectively, with 9 bases between them. The chain's CDR3 is CASSLAWANTEAFF. Written as DNA, the CDR3 is TGTGCCAGCAGTTTGGCCTGGGCGAACACTGAAGCTTTCTTT.

This clonotype has at least ten counts. The V gene is TRBV5-1, the J gene TRBJ2-5; 7 nucleotides match TRBD1. The CDR3 is made up of 12 amino acids. Germline V gene data show CDR1 as SGHRS and CDR2 as YFSETQ. J was trimmed by 9 bases and V by 4 bases; bases with no gene match: 6. Here the CDR3 DNA reads TGCGCCAGCAGCACCGACAGGGAATCCCAGTACTTC. Its translation is CASSTDRESQYF.

The table lists this clonotype with a few counts. The chain joins TRBV29-1 to TRBJ1-5, with D perhaps matching TRBD1 (6 bases). The germline CDR1 and CDR2 sequences are SQVTM and ANQGSEA. CDR3 length: 13 amino acids. V dropped 5 bases and J dropped 4 bases, with 12 bases sitting between them. CDR3 DNA sequence: TGCAGCGTTTGGACAGAATCGAATCAGCCCCAGCATTTT. Translated, it gives CSVWTESNQPQHF.

V and J are TRBV7-6 and TRBJ1-1; D remains unclear. The germline V gene encodes CDR1 SGHVS and CDR2 FNYEAQ. The ends were cut back, 5 bases at V and 4 bases at J, with 14 bases in the middle. The CDR3 sequence is 14 residues long. DNA of the CDR3: TGTGCCAGCAGCCCAGGCGGGGTCGTCACTGAAGCTTTCTTT. It encodes CASSPGGVVTEAFF.

J is TRBJ1-2 and V is TRBV27; TRBD1 is a possible D gene (6 bases). The CDR3 is 13 residues long. V lost 3 bases and J 4 bases, leaving 9 bases between the germline ends. Germline V gives CDR1 MNHEY, CDR2 SMNVEV (reference sequence). For the CDR3, the DNA is TGTGCCAGCAGTTTCACAGGGTCCTATGGCTACACCTTC. Protein sequence: CASSFTGSYGYTF.

The genes are TRBV11-2 and TRBJ1-3, with D possibly TRBD1 on 5 matching bases. Germline CDR1 SGHAT, CDR2 FQNNGV. V lost 4 bases to trimming and J lost 2 bases, with 12 bases between them. This CDR3 comprises 15 residues. The CDR3 DNA is TGTGCCAGCAGCTCCCGGACGGGGGCTGGAAACACCATATATTTT. It yields the protein CASSSRTGAGNTIYF.

This clonotype has a count of ten or more. V and J are TRBV24-1 and TRBJ2-3; 8 nucleotides match TRBD2. J was trimmed by 4 bases and V by 4 bases; bases with no gene match: 3. Per germline, CDR1 KGHDR and CDR2 SFDVKD. The CDR3 is 14 amino acids. CDR3 residues: CATSDGGGPDTQYF. In nucleotides, the CDR3 is TGTGCCACCAGTGACGGGGGGGGGCCAGATACGCAGTATTTT.

This clonotype was seen more than once but under ten times. The CDR3 spells CASSLVGTRSGLTDTQYF. The CDR3 DNA reads TGTGCCAGCAGCTTAGTTGGGACTAGGAGTGGTCTCACAGATACGCAGTATTTT. The chain combines TRBV7-8 with TRBJ2-3; 8 bases fit TRBD2. The germline CDR1 and CDR2 sequences are SGHVS and FQNEAQ. The CDR3 runs to 18 residues. V lost 1 base to trimming and J lost 2 bases; unmatched junction nucleotides: 11.

The chain links TRBV7-6 to TRBJ2-5; D gene ambiguous. The CDR3 extends over 14 amino acids. V was clipped by 2 bases and J by 1 base, with 8 bases between them. Germline lookup yields CDR1 SGHVS and CDR2 FNYEAQ. CDR3 nucleotide sequence: TGTGCCAGCAGCTTAAGCCGGACCCAAGAGACCCAGTACTTC. Residues: CASSLSRTQETQYF. Drawing the rest from reference TRBV7-6 and TRBJ2-5, the complete variable domain is GAGVSQSPRYKVTKRGQDVALRCDPISGHVSLYWYRQALGQGPEFLTYFNYEAQQDKSGLPNDRFSAERPEGSISTLTIQRTEQRDSAMYRCASSLSRTQETQYFGPGTRLLVL.

This clonotype has at least ten counts. This rearrangement joins TRBV5-1 to TRBJ2-7, with D maybe TRBD1 (5 bases). Germline CDR1 and CDR2: SGHRS and YFSETQ. The CDR3 is 13 amino acids. V was trimmed by 0 bases and J by 7 bases, leaving 11 bases between them. Written as DNA, the CDR3 is TGCGCCAGCAGCTTGGAGGGGCGAGGAGAGCAGTACTTC. Protein: CASSLEGRGEQYF.

The chain has TRBV4-1 and TRBJ2-3, with 8 bases matching TRBD2. The CDR3 extends over 15 amino acids. The germline V gene encodes CDR1 MGHRA and CDR2 YSYEKL. V gave up 0 bases and J gave up 5 bases; unmatched junction bases: 4. CDR3 sequence reads: CASSQEGLVGDTQYF. The CDR3 nucleotides are TGCGCCAGCAGCCAAGAGGGACTAGTTGGAGATACGCAGTATTTT.

The chain carries TRBV20-1 and TRBJ2-7; 9 bases are shared with TRBD1. The germline CDR1 and CDR2 sequences are DFQATT and SNEGSKA (reference sequence). This CDR3 has 13 amino acids. The V segment lost 7 bases and the J segment 1 base; nucleotides outside the gene matches: 5. The CDR3 reads CSGGQGNSYEQYF. CDR3 DNA sequence: TGCAGTGGGGGACAGGGTAATTCCTACGAGCAGTACTTC.

Ten or more counts support this clonotype. V and J are TRBV12-3 or TRBV12-4 and TRBJ2-1, with no clear D. The CDR3 loop spans 14 amino acids. Trimming pared 3 bases from V and 4 bases from J, leaving 10 bases between. The CDR3, as DNA: TGTGCCAGCAGTTTGAGCCGGAGTTACAATGAGCAGTTCTTC. This codes for CASSLSRSYNEQFF.

This clonotype has more than one count but fewer than ten. V usage is TRBV6-6 and J usage is TRBJ2-1, with D uncertain. V gave up 0 bases and J gave up 6 bases, with 18 bases separating them. This CDR3 contains 17 residues. Germline CDR1 MNHNY, CDR2 SVGAGI (reference sequence). CDR3 protein: CASSYSKSSLVSNEQFF. The CDR3 region has the DNA TGTGCCAGCAGTTACTCGAAATCCAGTCTGGTCTCCAATGAGCAGTTCTTC.

The chain has TRBV5-5 and TRBJ1-6; maybe TRBD1 (6 bases). Germline V gene data show CDR1 as SGHKS and CDR2 as YYEKEE (reference sequence). The CDR3 is made up of 16 amino acids. V was cut by 1 base and J by 6 bases, with 14 bases left in between. The CDR3 DNA is TGTGCCAGCAGCTTGTACGGGGGCTCAAGTAATTCACCCCTCCACTTT. Translating gives CASSLYGGSSNSPLHF.

Only a few counts were recorded for this clonotype. V is TRBV25-1 and J is TRBJ1-6; D perhaps matches TRBD1 (5 bases). Germline V lookup: CDR1 MGHDK, CDR2 SYGVNS. V lost 7 bases and J 10 bases, leaving 20 bases between the germline ends. The CDR3 loop spans 15 amino acids. CDR3 sequence: CASNRRVPRQSPLHF. The CDR3 region has the DNA TGTGCCAGCAACAGGCGGGTTCCTCGGCAATCACCCCTCCACTTT.